This T cell receptor (beta chain) appears in the sequencing data of a study of blood T cell repertoires in COVID-19. Study overall: Collection of acute and convalescent COVID-19 samples took place in the United States, Italy and Spain.

With V trimmed by 6 bases and J by 7 bases, 9 bases remained unmatched. The CDR3 is 14 amino acids. Per the germline V gene, CDR1 is MNHEY and CDR2 is SMNVEV (reference sequence). TCRdb's copy holds only in-frame clones and misses some; the assay was immunoSEQ multiplex PCR. The sample holds roughly 220,000 clones, around 82% seen once. The sample taken for sequencing was peripheral blood. This TCR came from a woman aged 55-70 years with acute or convalescent COVID-19. The V call is TRBV27, the J call TRBJ1-2; 9 positions match TRBD1. CDR3 in amino acids: CASRAGTGHLGYTF. In DNA, the CDR3 is TGTGCCAGCAGGGCCGGGACAGGGCATCTTGGCTACACCTTC.